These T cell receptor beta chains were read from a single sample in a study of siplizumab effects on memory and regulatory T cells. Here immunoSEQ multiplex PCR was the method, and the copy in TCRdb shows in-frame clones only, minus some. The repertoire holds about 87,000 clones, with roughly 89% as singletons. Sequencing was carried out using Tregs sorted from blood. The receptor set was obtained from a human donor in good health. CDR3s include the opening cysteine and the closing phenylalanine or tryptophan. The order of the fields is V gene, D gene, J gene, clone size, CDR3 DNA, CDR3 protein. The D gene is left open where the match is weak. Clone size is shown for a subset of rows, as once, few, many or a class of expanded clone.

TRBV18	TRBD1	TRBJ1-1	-	TGTGCCAGCTCACCAGAAGGGGGCTTCGGCACTGAAGCTTTCTTT	CASSPEGGFGTEAFF
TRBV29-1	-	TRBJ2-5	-	TGCAGCGTTGTGCACCAGATCTCAGAGACCCAGTACTTC	CSVVHQISETQYF
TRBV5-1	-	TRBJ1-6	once	TGCGCCAGCAGCCGGGAATGGTCAGCAAATTCACCCCTCCACTTT	CASSREWSANSPLHF
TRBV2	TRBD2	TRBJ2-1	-	TGTGCCAGCAGAAGGGGACTAGCGGGGTACAATGAGCAGTTCTTC	CASRRGLAGYNEQFF
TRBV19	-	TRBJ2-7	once	TGTGCCAGTAGTATAGATCGGAGAACCTACGAGCAGTACTTC	CASSIDRRTYEQYF
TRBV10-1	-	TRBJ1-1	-	TGCGCCAGCTCCGATTCAGGGTTAGAAACTGAAGCTTTCTTT	CASSDSGLETEAFF
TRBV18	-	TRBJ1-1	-	TGTGCCAGCTCACCCACCTGGGGGAAGAACACTGAAGCTTTCTTT	CASSPTWGKNTEAFF
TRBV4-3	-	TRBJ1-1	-	TGCGCCATCTCTTTTACAGTGAACACTGAAGCTTTCTTT	CAISFTVNTEAFF
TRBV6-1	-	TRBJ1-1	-	TGTGCCAGCAGTGTCCAGGGCTTGAACACTGAAGCTTTCTTT	CASSVQGLNTEAFF
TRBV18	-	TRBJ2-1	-	TGTGCCAGCTCACCCGGGGCTCGACATGAGCAGTTCTTC	CASSPGARHEQFF
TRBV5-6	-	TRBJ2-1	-	TGTGCCAGCAGCTTTCTGGTTCTGCAGAGAAATGAGCAGTTCTTC	CASSFLVLQRNEQFF
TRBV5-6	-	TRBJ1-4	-	TGTGCCAGCAGCCCTAGGATGGGTAATGAAAAACTGTTTTTT	CASSPRMGNEKLFF
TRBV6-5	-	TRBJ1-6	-	TGTGCCAGCAGCCGGACAGTTTATAATTCACCCCTCCACTTT	CASSRTVYNSPLHF
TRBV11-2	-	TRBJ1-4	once	TGTGCCAGCAGCTTCTCATGGGAAAAACTGTTTTTT	CASSFSWEKLFF
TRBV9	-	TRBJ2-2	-	TGTGCCAGCAGCGTACTGGCCGCCGGGGAGCTGTTTTTT	CASSVLAAGELFF
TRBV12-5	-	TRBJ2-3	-	TGTGCTAGTGGTACCCCCGGGGGTACGCAGTATTTT	CASGTPGGTQYF
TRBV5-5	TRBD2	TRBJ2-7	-	TGTGCCAGCAGCTCCGTCCCTGGACTAGCGGGGGGCTACGAGCAGTACTTC	CASSSVPGLAGGYEQYF
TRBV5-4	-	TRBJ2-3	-	TGTGCCAGCAGCTTCCCTTGGGGGGGCGGCGATACGCAGTATTTT	CASSFPWGGGDTQYF
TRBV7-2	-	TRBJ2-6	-	TGTGCCAGCAGCTTAGACAGCTCTGGGGCCAACGTCCTGACTTTC	CASSLDSSGANVLTF
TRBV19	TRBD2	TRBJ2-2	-	TGTGCCAGTAGAAGCGGGGCTAGCGGGGGGTTGGAGCTGTTTTTT	CASRSGASGGLELFF
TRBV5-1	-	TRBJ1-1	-	TGCGCCAGCAGCCTAACGGGGACGGCTCAGAACACTGAAGCTTTCTTT	CASSLTGTAQNTEAFF
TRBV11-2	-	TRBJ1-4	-	TGTGCCAGCAGCCTCCAACCCGCAACTAATGAAAAACTGTTTTTT	CASSLQPATNEKLFF
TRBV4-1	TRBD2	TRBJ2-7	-	TGCGCCAGCAGCCAAGAAAGGCTGACTAGCGGGGGGAACGAGCAGTACTTC	CASSQERLTSGGNEQYF
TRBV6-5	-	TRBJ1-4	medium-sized	TGTGCCAGCACCCCCCGCAGGGGAGGTGAAAAACTGTTTTTT	CASTPRRGGEKLFF
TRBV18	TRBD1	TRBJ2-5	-	TGTGCCAGCTCACTCTCGGTTGGGACAGTTCTTCAAGAGACCCAGTACTTC	CASSLSVGTVLQETQYF
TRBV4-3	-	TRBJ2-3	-	TGCGCCAGCAGCCAAGTTGGAAGGGGGGGCACAGATACGCAGTATTTT	CASSQVGRGGTDTQYF
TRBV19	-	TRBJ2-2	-	TGTGCCAGCAGAGACATCGGCGGGGAGCTGTTTTTT	CASRDIGGELFF
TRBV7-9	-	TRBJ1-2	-	TGTGCCAGCACGGCCGGACGAAACTATGGCTACACCTTC	CASTAGRNYGYTF
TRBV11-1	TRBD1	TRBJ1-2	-	TGTGCCAGCAGCCCCGCAGGGGACAGGGTAACCCACAATGGCTACACCTTC	CASSPAGDRVTHNGYTF
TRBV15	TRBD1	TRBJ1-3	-	TGTGCCACCAGCCAGGGGGAATCTGGAAACACCATATATTTT	CATSQGESGNTIYF
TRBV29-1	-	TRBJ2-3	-	TGCAGCGTTGATAATACGTGGGGAGATACGCAGTATTTT	CSVDNTWGDTQYF
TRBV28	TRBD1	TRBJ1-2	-	TGTGCCAGCAGGCGACAGGGGGCATCAGGTGGCTACACCTTC	CASRRQGASGGYTF
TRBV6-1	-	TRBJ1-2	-	TGTGCCAGCAGTTGGGACGGAAACTATGGCTACACCTTC	CASSWDGNYGYTF
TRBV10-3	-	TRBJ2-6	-	TGTGCCATCAGTGTCGTCTCTGGGGCCAACGTCCTGACTTTC	CAISVVSGANVLTF
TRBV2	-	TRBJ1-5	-	TGTGCCAGCGGACGGGAGCAGCCCCAGCATTTT	CASGREQPQHF
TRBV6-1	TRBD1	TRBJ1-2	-	TGTGCCAGCAGTGAAGCCGGACAGGGGGCATACTATGGCTACACCTTC	CASSEAGQGAYYGYTF
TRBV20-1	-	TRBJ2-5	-	TGCAGTGGGGGGGCCCAGGAGACCCAGTACTTC	CSGGAQETQYF
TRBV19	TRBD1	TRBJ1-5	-	TGTGCCAGTAGTGCTAAGGGGACAGGGAATCAGCCCCAGCATTTT	CASSAKGTGNQPQHF
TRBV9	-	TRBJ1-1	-	TGTGCCAGCAGCGGACACAGGGAAGTTGGCACTGAAGCTTTCTTT	CASSGHREVGTEAFF
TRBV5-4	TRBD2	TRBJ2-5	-	TGTGCCAGCAGACCATCTAGCGGGTACAGGGAGACCCAGTACTTC	CASRPSSGYRETQYF
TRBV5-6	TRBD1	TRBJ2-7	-	TGTGCCAGCAGCCCCAACAGGGGGAGGGAGCAGTACTTC	CASSPNRGREQYF
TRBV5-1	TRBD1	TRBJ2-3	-	TGCGCCAGCAGCTTGGATACAGGGGGGACAGATACGCAGTATTTT	CASSLDTGGTDTQYF
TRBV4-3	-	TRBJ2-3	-	TGCGCCAGCAGCCAAGTACGCCAGATAAGCACAGATACGCAGTATTTT	CASSQVRQISTDTQYF
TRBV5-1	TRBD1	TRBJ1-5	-	TGCGCCAGCAGCCGGACAGGGGGCAGTAGTCAGCCCCAGCATTTT	CASSRTGGSSQPQHF
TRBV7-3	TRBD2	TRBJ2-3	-	TGTGCCAGCAGCTTAAAGGGAGGAGCGGGGACAGATACGCAGTATTTT	CASSLKGGAGTDTQYF
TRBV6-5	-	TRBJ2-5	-	TGTGCCAGCAGTTTAAATTGGCTAGGGGTGACCCAGTACTTC	CASSLNWLGVTQYF
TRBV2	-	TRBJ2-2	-	TGTGCCAGCACCGCCGTTCCCGGGGAGCTGTTTTTT	CASTAVPGELFF
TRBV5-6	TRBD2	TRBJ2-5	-	TGTGCCAGCAGCTTACTAGCGGGGGGGCCGTGGGAGACCCAGTACTTC	CASSLLAGGPWETQYF
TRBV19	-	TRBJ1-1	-	TGTGCCAGTATTCCCCGACGGGAGCTGAACACTGAAGCTTTCTTT	CASIPRRELNTEAFF
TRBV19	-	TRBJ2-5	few	TGTGCCAGTAGTTACGGGGCCCATGAAGAGACCCAGTACTTC	CASSYGAHEETQYF
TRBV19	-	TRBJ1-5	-	TGTGCCAGTAGTAGGCAGAATAATCAGCCCCAGCATTTT	CASSRQNNQPQHF
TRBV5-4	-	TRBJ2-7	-	TGTGCCAGCAGCTTGTCCCCCGGGCACGAGCAGTACTTC	CASSLSPGHEQYF